One sample yielded the 16 T cell receptor beta chains listed below, sequenced in a study of blood T cell repertoires in COVID-19. Profiled with immunoSEQ multiplex PCR; TCRdb holds only in-frame clones, not every one. Of 75,000 to 90,000 clones listed, over 80% are singletons. The sequenced material came from peripheral blood. The receptors were sampled from a man older than 75 with acute or convalescent COVID-19.

The V and J genes are TRBV18 and TRBJ2-7; 8 bases align to TRBD1. V lost 3 bases to trimming and J lost 1 base; unmatched junction nucleotides: 14. This CDR3 is 18 amino acids long. Germline V gives CDR1 KGHSH, CDR2 LQKENI. CDR3 residues: CASSPVFGAGGGSYEQYF. The CDR3 DNA follows: TGTGCCAGCTCACCGGTGTTTGGGGCAGGGGGCGGTTCCTACGAGCAGTACTTC. Drawing the rest from reference TRBV18 and TRBJ2-7, the complete variable domain is NAGVMQNPRHLVRRRGQEARLRCSPMKGHSHVYWYRQLPEEGLKFMVYLQKENIIDESGMPKERFSAEFPKEGPSILRIQQVVRGDSAAYFCASSPVFGAGGGSYEQYFGPGTRLTVT.

The chain is built from TRBV6-2 or TRBV6-3 and TRBJ2-6; 7 positions match TRBD2. With 2 bases clipped from V and 0 bases from J, the junction kept 16 bases outside the gene matches. The CDR3 runs 21 residues. The germline CDR1 and CDR2 sequences are MNHEY and SVGEGT. The CDR3 sequence: CASSYVLGVGGGSSGANVLTF. The CDR3 coding sequence is TGTGCCAGCAGTTACGTTCTAGGTGTGGGCGGGGGAAGCTCTGGGGCCAACGTCCTGACTTTC.

As to this clone: One junction end does not reproduce the germline sequence, and a read error may be involved. The V call is TRBV7-8, the J call TRBJ2-7; 10 nucleotides align to TRBD2. Per germline, CDR1 SGHVS and CDR2 FQNEAQ. The CDR3 has 15 residues. CDR3 bases: TGTGCCAGCAACTTAGCGGGAGGTACCTCCTACGAGCAGTACTTC. Translation: CASNLAGGTSYEQYF.

The chain combines TRBV7-3 with TRBJ2-2; 9 bases line up with TRBD1. The CDR3 runs to 17 residues. Germline V lookup: CDR1 SGHTA, CDR2 FQGTGA. The V segment lost 5 bases and the J segment 2 bases; nucleotides outside the gene matches: 9. The CDR3 DNA reads as TGTGCCAGCAGCCCTGCTAGGGGACAGGGAAACACCGGGGAGCTGTTTTTT. Residues: CASSPARGQGNTGELFF.

This clone was counted a few times. The rearrangement links TRBV11-2 to TRBJ1-2; TRBD1 might be the D (5 bases). Per germline, CDR1 SGHAT and CDR2 FQNNGV. This CDR3 has 13 amino acids. V was cut by 5 bases and J by 8 bases, with 15 bases left in between. CDR3 residues: CASSRGGAFGYTF. The DNA for the CDR3 is TGTGCCAGCAGCCGAGGTGGGGCGTTCGGCTACACCTTC.

This clone was observed a single time. The rearrangement joins TRBV28 to TRBJ1-5, with D tentatively TRBD1 (5 bases). The CDR3 length is 15 residues. Per the germline V gene, CDR1 is MDHEN and CDR2 is SYDVKM. Between the trimmed V and J ends, which lost 5 bases and 2 bases, there was a span of 13 bases. The CDR3 sequence: CASSERGGGNQPQHF. DNA of the CDR3: TGTGCCAGCAGTGAACGGGGAGGGGGCAATCAGCCCCAGCATTTT.

The chain employs TRBV18 and TRBJ1-6; the D is unclear. Germline CDR1 and CDR2: KGHSH and LQKENI. The CDR3 contains 13 residues. V lost 10 bases and J lost 5, with 12 bases in between. The CDR3 DNA reads as TGTGCCACTTCGTCTCAGGATAATTCACCCCTCCACTTT. Its translation is CATSSQDNSPLHF.

The CDR3 is CASSLDGGALGDEQFF. In nucleotides, the CDR3 is TGTGCCAGCAGCTTAGACGGCGGCGCCCTCGGCGATGAGCAGTTCTTC. This chain connects TRBV7-9 to TRBJ2-1; the D is unclear. This CDR3 is 16 amino acids long. Germline assignment: CDR1 SEHNR and CDR2 FQNEAQ (reference sequence). Trimming shortened V by 1 base and J by 8 bases, and 18 bases separated the two germline ends.

The chain links TRBV20-1 to TRBJ1-3; 10 bases line up with TRBD1. The CDR3 is 15 residues long. The trim removed 3 bases at V and 3 bases at J, leaving 5 bases unmatched. Germline CDR1 is DFQATT and CDR2 is SNEGSKA (reference sequence). CDR3 in amino acids: CSASSGTGVGNTIYF. CDR3 sequence (DNA): TGCAGTGCTAGTTCGGGGACAGGGGTTGGAAACACCATATATTTT.

The chain is built from TRBV19 and TRBJ2-6; D not resolved. V shed 9 bases and J shed 0 bases, with 12 bases lying between them. There are 15 residues in the CDR3. The germline CDR1 and CDR2 sequences are LNHDA and SQIVND (reference sequence). This CDR3 is CASKAPSSGANVLTF. The CDR3 nucleotides are TGTGCCAGCAAAGCTCCGTCCTCTGGGGCCAACGTCCTGACTTTC.

A few counts support this clone. The V call is TRBV5-1, the J call TRBJ2-1, with D unclear. Looked up from germline, CDR1 is SGHRS and CDR2 is YFSETQ. V was pared by 0 bases and J by 4 bases, with 11 bases between. There are 15 residues in the CDR3. CDR3: CASSLAPGGYNEQFF. DNA of the CDR3: TGCGCCAGCAGCTTGGCTCCTGGCGGTTACAATGAGCAGTTCTTC.

CDR3 residues: CASSSLKGGQRVYGYTF. The CDR3, as DNA: TGTGCCAGCAGTTCACTCAAAGGGGGACAGCGGGTTTATGGCTACACCTTC. This chain uses TRBV27 with TRBJ1-2; the match to TRBD1 covers 7 bases. The length of the CDR3 is 17 residues. V was clipped by 4 bases and J by 5 bases; unmatched bases: 16. Germline values: CDR1 MNHEY, CDR2 SMNVEV (reference sequence).

About this clone itself: The sample contains more than one DNA sequence encoding this CDR3. The V call is TRBV20-1, the J call TRBJ1-1, with D unresolved. The V gene's germline CDR1 is DFQATT and CDR2 SNEGSKA (reference sequence). This CDR3 is 11 amino acids long. Trimming left V 4 bases short and J 0 bases short, with 3 bases between. This CDR3 is CSAIMNTEAFF. The CDR3 nucleotides read TGCAGTGCTATAATGAACACTGAAGCTTTCTTT.

The gene calls are TRBV7-5 and TRBJ2-7; the table's D gene call, TRBD1, was not cross checked with the DNA. TRBV7-5 represents a pseudogene. The CDR3 totals 15 residues. The CDR3 sequence is CVRSLAFAGNYEQYF. CDR3 nucleotide sequence: TGTGTCAGAAGCTTAGCATTCGCAGGGAACTACGAGCAGTACTTC.

The chain recombines TRBV11-2 with TRBJ2-7; 7 nucleotides agree with TRBD2. Unmatched junction bases numbered 3, after V lost 2 bases and J lost 2 bases. Germline V lookup: CDR1 SGHAT, CDR2 FQNNGV. The CDR3 has 14 amino acids. The CDR3 DNA sequence: TGTGCCAGCAGCTTAACGCGGGAGCCCTACGAGCAGTACTTC. Its translation is CASSLTREPYEQYF.

This clone was recorded once. The V gene is TRBV5-1, the J gene TRBJ1-1; 7 nucleotides match TRBD1. The CDR3 consists of 14 residues. The germline V gene has CDR1 SGHRS and CDR2 YFSETQ. V lost 4 bases to trimming and J lost 4 bases; unmatched junction nucleotides: 7. CDR3 residues: CASSGDRAGTEAFF. For the CDR3, the DNA is TGCGCCAGCAGCGGGGACAGAGCGGGCACTGAAGCTTTCTTT.